A selection of T cell receptor beta chains follows, all from one sample in a study of T cell responses to AZD1222 COVID-19 vaccine. The method was immunoSEQ multiplex PCR; TCRdb's version includes in-frame clones alone and lacks a portion of them. The sample yields some 120,000 clones, roughly 88% seen once. This specimen consisted of peripheral blood, obtained on day 0 of AZD1222 vaccination. Receptors were obtained from an adult in good health. Both conserved end residues are part of each CDR3. A D gene is named only where the DNA matches it firmly. The listing skips clone size in some rows; elsewhere it reads once, few, many or a size class.

>once|TRBJ2-1|TRBV2|.
CASSHPGSSYNEQFF
TGTGCCAGCAGTCACCCAGGGAGCTCCTACAATGAGCAGTTCTTC
>once|TRBJ1-2|TRBV7-2|.
CASSPRGGPYGYTF
TGTGCCAGCAGCCCTAGGGGGGGACCATATGGCTACACCTTC
>once|TRBJ1-2|TRBV21-1|.
CASSSFGGDGRMFGYTF
TGTGCCAGCAGCTCCTTCGGCGGGGACGGGAGGATGTTTGGCTACACCTTC
>.|TRBJ1-3|TRBV6-2/TRBV6-3|.
CASSPLPHRRNTIYF
TGTGCCAGCAGCCCCCTACCGCACAGGCGAAACACCATATATTTT
>.|TRBJ1-1|TRBV6-5|TRBD1
CATRGMRNTEAFF
TGTGCCACCAGGGGGATGCGGAACACTGAAGCTTTCTTT
>.|TRBJ1-2|TRBV12-3/TRBV12-4|.
CASSRLQYGYTF
TGTGCCAGCAGCCGACTCCAATATGGCTACACCTTC
>.|TRBJ2-7|TRBV5-1|TRBD1
CASRGGMGQGYEQYF
TGCGCCAGCAGGGGGGGAATGGGACAGGGCTACGAGCAGTACTTC
>.|TRBJ2-3|TRBV15|.
CATSRTRASTDTQYF
TGTGCCACCAGCAGAACCAGGGCTAGCACAGATACGCAGTATTTT
>.|TRBJ2-4|TRBV4-3|.
CASSRGPHPYDF
TGCGCCAGCAGCCGAGGGCCCCACCCTTATGACTTC
>once|TRBJ2-1|TRBV6-5|.
CASVRDPYNEQFF
TGTGCCAGCGTGCGCGACCCCTACAATGAGCAGTTCTTC
>.|TRBJ1-2|TRBV24-1|TRBD1
CATEDRANYGYTF
TGTGCCACTGAAGACAGGGCGAACTATGGCTACACCTTC
>.|TRBJ1-2|TRBV3-1/TRBV3-2|.
CASSQGASFGYTF
TGTGCCAGCAGCCAAGGGGCAAGTTTTGGCTACACCTTC
>.|TRBJ2-3|TRBV4-3|.
CASSQRERVTDTQYF
TGCGCCAGCAGCCAAAGGGAGCGGGTTACAGATACGCAGTATTTT
>few|TRBJ1-3|TRBV4-1|.
CASSSRTVDLSGNTIYF
TGCGCCAGCAGCTCCAGGACGGTGGATCTCTCTGGAAACACCATATATTTT
>.|TRBJ2-2|TRBV7-2|.
CASSLQGSNTGELFF
TGTGCCAGCAGCTTACAAGGGTCGAACACCGGGGAGCTGTTTTTT
>.|TRBJ1-6|TRBV5-6|TRBD1
CASSSGQGLPLHF
TGTGCCAGCAGCTCCGGACAGGGCCTACCCCTCCACTTT
>few|TRBJ1-5|TRBV10-2|TRBD1
CASSESQGAGQPQHF
TGCGCCAGCAGTGAGTCACAGGGGGCAGGTCAGCCCCAGCATTTT
>.|TRBJ2-1|TRBV6-5|.
CATSEGPSYNEQFF
TGTGCCACCTCCGAGGGCCCATCCTACAATGAGCAGTTCTTC
>.|TRBJ2-3|TRBV25-1|.
CASSDTVRTDTQYF
TGTGCCAGCAGTGACACGGTCAGGACAGATACGCAGTATTTT
>once|TRBJ2-3|TRBV9|TRBD1
CASSGTGTSTDTQYF
TGTGCCAGCAGCGGGACAGGGACTAGCACAGATACGCAGTATTTT
>.|TRBJ2-1|TRBV9|TRBD2
CASSTTGLAFDEQFF
TGTGCCAGCAGCACTACGGGACTAGCTTTCGATGAGCAGTTCTTC
>.|TRBJ2-4|TRBV7-8|.
CASRPNSGLAKNIQYF
TGTGCCAGCAGACCAAATAGCGGACTAGCCAAAAACATTCAGTACTTC
>.|TRBJ1-2|TRBV9|.
CASSVYPGAIYGYTF
TGTGCCAGCAGCGTATACCCGGGGGCTATCTATGGCTACACCTTC
>.|TRBJ1-1|TRBV5-6|TRBD1
CASSPYGQGGAFF
TGTGCCAGCAGCCCTTATGGACAGGGAGGAGCTTTCTTT
>.|TRBJ1-5|TRBV2|TRBD1
CASLDRISNQPQHF
TGTGCCAGCCTGGACAGGATAAGCAATCAGCCCCAGCATTTT
>.|TRBJ2-7|TRBV5-1|.
CASSLVGTYEQYF
TGCGCCAGCAGCTTGGTGGGGACCTACGAGCAGTACTTC
>.|TRBJ2-1|TRBV25-1|.
CASSDRGRGYNEQFF
TGTGCCAGCAGTGATCGTGGGAGAGGTTACAATGAGCAGTTCTTC
>.|TRBJ2-1|TRBV5-8|TRBD1
CASSQGQGFAHEQFF
TGTGCCAGCAGCCAAGGACAGGGGTTCGCTCATGAGCAGTTCTTC
>.|TRBJ1-1|TRBV18|.
CASSPQEGTEAFF
TGTGCCAGCTCACCACAGGAAGGGACTGAAGCTTTCTTT
>.|TRBJ1-2|TRBV5-8|.
CASSRLGGGRGGYTF
TGTGCCAGCAGCCGCCTCGGAGGTGGGCGAGGGGGCTACACCTTC
>.|TRBJ1-2|TRBV25-1|TRBD1
CASSTGTARIFSF
TGTGCCAGCAGTACCGGGACAGCCCGTATATTCTCCTTC
>.|TRBJ1-4|TRBV27|TRBD1
CASTGTASTNEKLFF
TGTGCCAGCACCGGGACAGCTTCAACTAATGAAAAACTGTTTTTT
>.|TRBJ2-1|TRBV6-2/TRBV6-3|TRBD2
CASSLAGVRSKNEQFF
TGTGCCAGCAGTTTAGCGGGAGTAAGGTCTAAAAATGAGCAGTTCTTC
>.|TRBJ1-4|TRBV7-9|.
CASSLGREKLFF
TGTGCCAGCAGCTTAGGCCGTGAAAAACTGTTTTTT
>.|TRBJ2-7|TRBV7-9|.
CATPLAQGYIEQYF
TGTGCCACCCCCTTGGCACAGGGATATATCGAGCAGTACTTC
>.|TRBJ1-6|TRBV28|.
CASNPGTGYSPLHF
TGTGCCAGCAATCCTGGGACGGGGTACTCACCCCTCCACTTT
>.|TRBJ2-1|TRBV13|TRBD1
CASSSRDSRSYNEQFF
TGTGCCAGCAGCTCCCGGGACAGTCGCTCCTACAATGAGCAGTTCTTC
>.|TRBJ2-3|TRBV13|TRBD2
CASSLGSGSVNTQYF
TGTGCCAGCAGCTTAGGTAGCGGGAGTGTAAATACGCAGTATTTT
>.|TRBJ1-3|TRBV7-6|TRBD1
CASSQGGGNSGNTIYF
TGTGCCAGCAGCCAGGGGGGGGGAAACTCTGGAAACACCATATATTTT
>.|TRBJ2-5|TRBV5-1|.
CASSLGGKRTQYF
TGCGCCAGCAGCTTGGGGGGGAAGAGAACCCAGTACTTC
>.|TRBJ2-7|TRBV24-1|.
CATSGPGIGGINEQYF
TGTGCCACCAGTGGCCCGGGCATCGGCGGGATTAACGAGCAGTACTTC
>.|TRBJ1-1|TRBV6-1|.
CASSEAGDMNTEAFF
TGTGCCAGCAGTGAGGCAGGGGACATGAACACTGAAGCTTTCTTT
>.|TRBJ1-5|TRBV18|TRBD1
CASSPGQLNQPQHF
TGTGCCAGCTCACCGGGACAGCTGAATCAGCCCCAGCATTTT
>.|TRBJ1-3|TRBV28|.
CASRTGQAGNTIYF
TGTGCCAGCCGGACTGGTCAGGCTGGAAACACCATATATTTT
>.|TRBJ2-2|TRBV7-3|.
CASSLGSQNTGELFF
TGTGCCAGCAGCTTAGGTAGTCAAAACACCGGGGAGCTGTTTTTT
>once|TRBJ1-3|TRBV30|.
CACLRGLAGNTIYF
TGTGCCTGTTTACGGGGGCTCGCTGGAAACACCATATATTTT